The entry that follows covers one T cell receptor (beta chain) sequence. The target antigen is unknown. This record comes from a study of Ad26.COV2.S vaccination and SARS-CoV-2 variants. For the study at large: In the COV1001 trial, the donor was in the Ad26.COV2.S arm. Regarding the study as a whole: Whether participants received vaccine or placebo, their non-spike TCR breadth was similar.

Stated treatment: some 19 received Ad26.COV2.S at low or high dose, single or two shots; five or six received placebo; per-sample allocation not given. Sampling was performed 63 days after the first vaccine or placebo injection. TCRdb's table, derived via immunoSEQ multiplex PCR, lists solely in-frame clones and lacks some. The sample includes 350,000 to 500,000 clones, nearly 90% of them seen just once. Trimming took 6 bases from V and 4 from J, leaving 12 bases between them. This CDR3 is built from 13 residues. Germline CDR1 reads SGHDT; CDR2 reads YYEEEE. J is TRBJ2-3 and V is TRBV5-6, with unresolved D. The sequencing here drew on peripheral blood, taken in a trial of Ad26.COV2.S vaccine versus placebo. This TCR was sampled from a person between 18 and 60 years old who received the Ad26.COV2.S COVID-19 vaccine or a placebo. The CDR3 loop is CASNPAWADTQYF. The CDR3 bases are TGTGCCAGCAACCCGGCGTGGGCAGATACGCAGTATTTT.